Listed here are 24 T cell receptor beta chains from one sample, sequenced in a study of Ad26.COV2.S vaccination and SARS-CoV-2 variants. Profiled with immunoSEQ multiplex PCR; TCRdb holds only in-frame clones, not every one. The data show about 370,000 clones, around nine tenths seen once. Regarding treatment: some 19 received Ad26.COV2.S at low or high dose, single or two shots; 5 received placebo; per-sample allocation not given. The samples date from day 63 after the first vaccine or placebo injection. The sequencing used peripheral blood, collected in a trial of Ad26.COV2.S vaccine versus placebo. All receptors derive from a person between 18 and 65 years old who received the Ad26.COV2.S COVID-19 vaccine or a placebo.

The CDR3 sequence: CASSQGGAGTYEQYF. CDR3 sequence (DNA): TGTGCCAGTAGTCAAGGGGGGGCTGGTACCTACGAGCAGTACTTC. The chain uses TRBV19 and TRBJ2-7, with D possibly TRBD2 on 7 matching bases. CDR3 length: 15 residues. The germline V gene encodes CDR1 LNHDA and CDR2 SQIVND (reference sequence). V was clipped by 5 bases and J by 2 bases, with 16 bases between them. The complete variable domain, with remaining parts taken from reference TRBV19 and TRBJ2-7, reads DGGITQSPKYLFRKEGQNVTLSCEQNLNHDAMYWYRQDPGQGLRLIYYSQIVNDFQKGDIAEGYSVSREKKESFPLTVTSAQKNPTAFYLCASSQGGAGTYEQYFGPGTRLTVT.

The chain links TRBV15 to TRBJ2-7; D may match TRBD1 or TRBD2 (5 bases each). V lost 0 bases to trimming and J lost 1 base, with 13 bases between them. Looked up from germline, CDR1 is LNHNV and CDR2 is YYDKDF (reference sequence). This CDR3 contains 16 residues. Here the CDR3 reads CATSRDLTGRSYEQYF. Written as DNA, the CDR3 is TGTGCCACCAGCAGAGATCTGACGGGGCGATCCTACGAGCAGTACTTC.

In its sample, this clone was seen once. The chain recombines TRBV6-5 with TRBJ2-7; D is uncertain. This CDR3 has 13 residues. The V gene lost 2 bases and the J gene lost 3 bases, with 8 bases spanning the gap. Germline-derived CDR1 and CDR2 are MNHEY and SVGAGI. The CDR3 DNA follows: TGTGCCAGCAGTTACGCCGGAGACTACGAGCAGTACTTC. Translation gives CASSYAGDYEQYF.

V and J are TRBV27 and TRBJ1-6, with 8 bases fitting TRBD1. V gave up 6 bases and J gave up 7 bases; unmatched junction bases: 8. This CDR3 has 15 residues. The V gene's germline CDR1 is MNHEY and CDR2 SMNVEV (reference sequence). The CDR3 loop is CASSTTTGVNSPLHF. Here the CDR3 DNA reads TGTGCCAGCAGCACGACGACAGGGGTAAATTCACCCCTCCACTTT.

The V gene is TRBV19, the J gene TRBJ1-4; D is ambiguous. V lost 5 bases to trimming and J lost 3 bases, with 13 bases between them. Germline CDR1 LNHDA, CDR2 SQIVND (reference sequence). The CDR3 spans 15 residues. CDR3 in DNA: TGTGCCAGTAGTGTGTCTCAGGAGGCTAATGAAAAACTGTTTTTT. It codes for CASSVSQEANEKLFF.

The chain joins TRBV5-1 to TRBJ1-3; 7 positions agree with TRBD1. Looked up from germline, CDR1 is SGHRS and CDR2 is YFSETQ. This CDR3 is built from 13 residues. Germline trimming cut 4 bases from V and 7 bases from J; bases unmatched to any gene: 5. CDR3: CASSANRGNTIYF. In nucleotides, the CDR3 is TGCGCCAGCAGCGCAAACAGGGGTAACACCATATATTTT.

The chain uses TRBV9 and TRBJ2-5; TRBD1 aligns across 8 bases. After removal of 2 bases from V and 2 bases from J, the junction contained 2 bases not matched to a gene. This CDR3 has 14 amino acids. Per germline, CDR1 SGDLS and CDR2 YYNGEE. Here the CDR3 reads CASSVGQGQETQYF. DNA for the CDR3: TGTGCCAGCAGCGTTGGACAGGGTCAAGAGACCCAGTACTTC.

The chain couples TRBV29-1 to TRBJ2-7; D uncertain. The V end lost 6 bases, the J end lost 2 bases, and 11 bases lay between the germline ends. The CDR3 runs 12 residues. Germline CDR1 is SQVTM and CDR2 is ANQGSEA. This CDR3 is CSVLAGTYEQYF. The CDR3 DNA is TGCAGCGTCCTGGCCGGCACCTACGAGCAGTACTTC.

This clone has just a few counts. The rearrangement links TRBV6-1 to TRBJ1-6; 11 bases line up with TRBD1. The CDR3 is 16 residues long. Losses at the gene ends were 4 bases for V and 10 bases for J; bases not matched to a gene: 9. Per germline, CDR1 MNHNS and CDR2 SASEGT. DNA for the CDR3: TGTGCCAGCAGTGCCTCGGACAGGGGGCGTGGATCACCCCTCCACTTT. It translates to CASSASDRGRGSPLHF.

The chain couples TRBV6-5 to TRBJ1-4; TRBD1 aligns across 7 bases. The CDR3 covers 15 residues. Trimming removed 6 bases from V and 5 bases from J; junction bases left unmatched: 9. Germline loops: CDR1 MNHEY, CDR2 SVGAGI. The CDR3: CASRTAGTENEKLFF. The DNA of the CDR3 is TGTGCCAGCAGGACTGCCGGGACAGAGAATGAAAAACTGTTTTTT.

The chain has TRBV9 and TRBJ1-3; D call uncertain. V lost 0 bases, J lost 0 bases, and 7 bases lay in between. This CDR3 is 15 amino acids long. In germline, CDR1 is SGDLS, CDR2 YYNGEE. The CDR3 protein is CASSVEMNSGNTIYF. The CDR3 DNA reads as TGTGCCAGCAGCGTAGAGATGAACTCTGGAAACACCATATATTTT.

This chain links TRBV11-2 with TRBJ1-2; TRBD1 aligns across 10 bases. This CDR3 comprises 15 residues. Germline V gene lookup returns CDR1 SGHAT and CDR2 FQNNGV. The junction had 10 bases not matched to a gene; V was cut back by 4 bases and J by 8 bases. CDR3 sequence: CASSSPRQGARGYTF. The CDR3 DNA is TGTGCCAGCAGCTCCCCGAGACAGGGGGCTAGAGGCTACACCTTC. Looking up the rest from reference TRBV11-2 and TRBJ1-2 gives the full variable domain: EAGVAQSPRYKIIEKRQSVAFWCNPISGHATLYWYQQILGQGPKLLIQFQNNGVVDDSQLPKDRFSAERLKGVDSTLKIQPAKLEDSAVYLCASSSPRQGARGYTFGSGTRLTVV.

The chain recombines TRBV15 with TRBJ2-2, with TRBD2 as a possible D gene (6 bases). V gave up 6 bases and J gave up 5 bases, with 13 bases separating them. The germline V gene has CDR1 LNHNV and CDR2 YYDKDF (reference sequence). The CDR3 extends over 14 amino acids. The chain's CDR3 is CATRRTTPTGELFF. As DNA, the CDR3 is TGTGCCACCAGGAGGACTACGCCTACCGGGGAGCTGTTTTTT. Using reference TRBV15 and TRBJ2-2 for the parts outside the CDR3, the full variable domain is DAMVIQNPRYQVTQFGKPVTLSCSQTLNHNVMYWYQQKSSQAPKLLFHYYDKDFNNEADTPDNFQSRRPNTSFCFLDIRSPGLGDTAMYLCATRRTTPTGELFFGEGSRLTVL.

The rearrangement joins TRBV12-3 or TRBV12-4 to TRBJ2-5; no definite D call. V dropped 1 base and J dropped 2 bases, with 5 bases sitting between them. CDR3 length: 13 residues. The CDR3 loop reads CASSLVGQETQYF. CDR3 nucleotide sequence: TGTGCCAGCAGTTTAGTGGGTCAAGAGACCCAGTACTTC.

The chain links TRBV15 to TRBJ2-1; the match to TRBD2 covers 14 bases. V lost 3 bases and J lost 10; bases outside the gene matches: 8. The CDR3 covers 16 residues. Germline V gene lookup returns CDR1 LNHNV and CDR2 YYDKDF (reference sequence). CDR3 region: CATSRETSGGAKEQFF. CDR3 bases: TGTGCCACCAGCAGGGAGACTAGCGGGGGGGCCAAGGAGCAGTTCTTC.

The chain joins TRBV20-1 to TRBJ1-3, with TRBD1 as a possible D gene (6 bases). There are 14 residues in the CDR3. V lost 3 bases to trimming and J lost 4 bases, with 13 bases between them. Germline-derived CDR1 and CDR2 are DFQATT and SNEGSKA (reference sequence). As DNA, the CDR3 is TGCAGTGCTAGTCGGCAGGGGAAAGGAAACACCATATATTTT. The encoded protein is CSASRQGKGNTIYF.

The chain carries TRBV5-6 and TRBJ1-2; unclear D gene. The CDR3 loop spans 13 amino acids. Germline values: CDR1 SGHDT, CDR2 YYEEEE. Trimming shortened V by 0 bases and J by 8 bases, and 11 bases separated the two germline ends. CDR3 amino acids: CASSLAPMGGYTF. CDR3 sequence (DNA): TGTGCCAGCAGCTTGGCCCCGATGGGCGGCTACACCTTC.

This clone has just a few counts. The chain couples TRBV4-2 to TRBJ1-1, with a tentative D call TRBD1 (6 bases). V shed 1 base and J shed 0 bases, with 9 bases lying between them. This CDR3 is built from 15 residues. Germline CDR1 and CDR2: LGHNA and YNFKEQ. The CDR3 loop reads CASSQVTGMNTEAFF. The CDR3, as DNA: TGTGCCAGCAGCCAAGTGACAGGAATGAACACTGAAGCTTTCTTT.

V gene TRBV2 combines with J gene TRBJ2-2, with a possible D match to TRBD2 (7 bases). V was clipped by 6 bases and J by 4 bases, with 9 bases between them. This CDR3 has 13 residues. The germline V gene encodes CDR1 SNHLY and CDR2 FYNNEI. The DNA of the CDR3 is TGTGCCAGCAGGAGGGGGGGCACCGGGGAGCTGTTTTTT. The encoded protein is CASRRGGTGELFF.

The chain links TRBV19 to TRBJ2-1, with 7 bases matching TRBD1. This CDR3 comprises 15 residues. Germline assignment: CDR1 LNHDA and CDR2 SQIVND (reference sequence). Trimming removed 6 bases from V and 8 bases from J; junction bases left unmatched: 13. For the CDR3, the DNA is TGTGCCAGTAGGGTGGGGGAGACAGGGCTCGATGAGCAGTTCTTC. As protein: CASRVGETGLDEQFF.

The chain joins TRBV11-2 to TRBJ2-5; TRBD1 agrees at 9 bases. Germline V CDR1 and CDR2: SGHAT, FQNNGV. This CDR3 is 14 amino acids long. The V gene end was trimmed by 5 bases and the J gene end by 5 bases; junction bases not matched to a gene: 6. The CDR3 here is CASSKQGARETQYF. The CDR3 bases are TGTGCCAGCAGCAAACAGGGGGCGAGGGAGACCCAGTACTTC.

V usage is TRBV3-1 (or the pseudogene TRBV3-2) and J usage is TRBJ1-2, with 10 nucleotides matching TRBD1. The germline gives CDR1 LGHDT, CDR2 YNNKEL (reference sequence). The V gene end was trimmed by 4 bases and the J gene end by 5 bases; junction bases not matched to a gene: 7. The CDR3 length is 15 residues. The DNA for the CDR3 is TGTGCCAGCAGCCGGGGACAGGGGCCTTCTTATGGCTACACCTTC. It codes for CASSRGQGPSYGYTF.

The CDR3 DNA reads as TGTGCCAGCATCGCCTGGAGGGAGACAGGGGGCGGAAACACCATATATTTT. Translation gives CASIAWRETGGGNTIYF. This chain connects TRBV7-9 to TRBJ1-3; TRBD1 aligns across 10 bases. Germline V CDR1 and CDR2: SEHNR, FQNEAQ (reference sequence). This CDR3 region has 17 residues. Unmatched junction bases numbered 13, after V lost 7 bases and J lost 4 bases.

CDR3 residues: CAIEGGYEAFF. The CDR3 DNA reads as TGTGCCATCGAGGGGGGGTATGAAGCTTTCTTT. The V and J genes are TRBV27 and TRBJ1-1; D is perhaps TRBD1 (6 bases). CDR1 is MNHEY, CDR2 SMNVEV, per germline (reference sequence). V gave up 10 bases and J gave up 7 bases, with 13 bases separating them. CDR3 length: 11 residues.